This T cell receptor (beta chain) derives from a study of regulatory dendritic cells for organ transplantation (dated 2017 in TCRdb). Describing the broader study: Regulatory dendritic cells were generated from monocytes cultured with vitamin D3 on days 0 and 4 and IL-10 on day 4. Before and after allostimulation with regulatory or mature dendritic cells, TCRbeta repertoires were sequenced from sorted naive and memory CD4+ and CD8+ T cells. On day 6, LPS was added to the DC cultures to test how the DCs responded to a strong maturation-inducing agent. The investigation overall reported the following: Of the resting subsets, the one holding the most alloreactive TCR clonotypes was memory CD8+ T cells. Only a couple of subjects were sequenced, and considerable between-individual heterogeneity in the alloreactive memory CD8+ T cell pool was noted by the authors. Naive CD4+ and CD8+ T cells showed highly diverse repertoires, whereas memory cells were less diverse and memory CD8+ cells were the most oligoclonal. Allostimulation expanded memory CD8+ clones in both subjects, but regulatory dendritic cells appeared to induce more limited expansion than mature dendritic cells.

Multiplexed two-step PCR with Vbeta-specific forward primers and Jbeta-specific reverse primers was used to amplify TCRbeta CDR3 regions. Through the immunoSEQ service, the TCRbeta libraries were run on an Illumina instrument for sequencing. The published analysis was carried out like this. V, D and J genes were assigned using IMGT annotation, and counts were corrected for multiplex PCR bias using synthetic CDR3 analogues. In the immunoSEQ Analyzer, repertoire clonality was calculated as one minus normalized Shannon entropy. Clonal expansion was defined by Fisher's exact test with Benjamini-Hochberg false discovery rate control, using two-tailed P<0.01. TCRdb holds this immuneACCESS table with in-frame rearrangements only. Some clones are missing; in checked studies, unresolved V genes explain under half, and the rest has no known cause. The V and J calls and the clone size are those of that table, but D and trimming were determined from the DNA. Here the sample has 4,000 to 5,000 clones; around 70% occur a single time. The leading ten clones occupy 20% to 25% of the sample.

With respect to this clone: This clone's antigen is unknown. Per-base qualities were not stored, and no clone one base away is much larger.

The germline V end is reduced by 3 bases and the J end by 6 bases; junction bases left unmatched: 4. Taken from the germline V gene (reference sequence), the CDR1 and CDR2 loops are SEHNR and FQNEAQ. The CDR3 measures 14 amino acids from cysteine to phenylalanine. Only the CDR3 part of the read is kept: 42 bases, read in frame from the first base. Sorted T cell subsets were CFSE-labeled and co-cultured for around 5 days with allogeneic regulatory or mature dendritic cells at a 1:10 DC:T ratio. FACS was used to sort CD4+ or CD8+ cells into naive T cells (CD45RA+) and memory T cells (CD45RO+). The T cells used for TCR sequencing were obtained from two healthy control subjects. The Qiagen DNeasy Blood & Tissue Kit was used for extraction of genomic DNA.

The sequence joins TRBV7-9 to TRBJ1-2; 10 central bases correspond to TRBD1. Sequenced sample: memory CD8+ T cells from blood cultured with dendritic cells. What the cell subset or site label conveys for this sample: CD45RO+ memory T cells. The sequence came from a human donor in good health. Here the CDR3 is given as CASSFPTGGNGYTF. The sequenced DNA: TGTGCCAGCAGCTTCCCGACAGGGGGCAATGGCTACACCTTC.